A selection of T cell receptor beta chains follows, all from one sample in a study of HIV-infected patients and healthy controls. TCRdb processed the 5' RACE reads anew with MiXCR; each CDR3 protein has one entry. The table includes about 10,000 distinct CDR3 sequences, under 7% detected once. The input for sequencing was blood, taken during antiretroviral therapy. The receptors were sampled from an adult with HIV infection. The donor label of this sample is uncertain. The CDR3 runs from the conserved cysteine through the conserved F or W. D genes are given only for firm matches. The size field is filled for only some rows; it gives once, few, many or a size class.

many,TRBV5-6,TRBJ1-1,TRBD1,CASSFSDRGNTEAFF,TGTGCCAGCAGCTTCTCGGACAGGGGGAACACTGAAGCTTTCTTT
many,TRBV7-9,TRBJ2-3,-,CASSRDAGTPSSTDTQYF,TGTGCCAGCAGCCGAGACGCCGGGACACCTTCTAGCACAGATACGCAGTATTTT
many,TRBV9,TRBJ1-2,-,CASSRDAGAGYGYTF,TGTGCCAGCAGCCGTGACGCAGGGGCCGGGTATGGCTACACCTTC
many,TRBV19,TRBJ1-6,-,CASTGTWGSPLHF,TGTGCCAGCACCGGGACGTGGGGTTCACCCCTCCACTTT
-,TRBV20-1,TRBJ2-7,TRBD1,CSARDEWDRMSYEQYF,TGCAGTGCTAGAGATGAGTGGGACAGGATGTCCTACGAGCAGTACTTC
few,TRBV19,TRBJ1-5,TRBD1,CASIRGQGSGQPQHF,TGTGCCAGTATCCGGGGACAGGGTTCCGGTCAGCCCCAGCATTTT
medium-sized,TRBV3-1,TRBJ2-3,TRBD2,CASSQLAGTDTQYF,TGTGCCAGCAGCCAACTAGCGGGAACAGATACGCAGTATTTT
medium-sized,TRBV7-3,TRBJ2-2,-,CASSGTVNTGELFF,TGTGCCAGTTCCGGAACAGTGAACACCGGGGAGCTGTTTTTT
many,TRBV24-1,TRBJ2-2,-,CATMGRESAGELFF,TGTGCCACCATGGGAAGGGAGTCCGCCGGGGAGCTGTTTTTT
many,TRBV20-1,TRBJ2-7,TRBD1,CSALSPGTGPYEQYF,TGCAGTGCTCTCTCTCCCGGGACAGGCCCCTACGAGCAGTACTTC
many,TRBV11-2,TRBJ2-4,TRBD1,CASSGHRDSGLPILAKNIQYF,TGTGCCAGCAGCGGACACCGGGACAGCGGATTACCCATACTAGCCAAAAACATTCAGTACTTC
many,TRBV29-1,TRBJ2-7,-,CSVGSGEDSEQYF,TGCAGCGTTGGTTCAGGGGAGGATAGCGAGCAGTACTTC
medium-sized,TRBV15,TRBJ2-3,-,CATSRAGGSTDTQYF,TGTGCCACCAGCAGAGCAGGCGGAAGCACAGATACGCAGTATTTT
medium-sized,TRBV12-3/TRBV12-4,TRBJ1-1,-,CASSPPRRAGGAFF,TGTGCCAGCAGTCCACCTCGCCGGGCCGGGGGGGCTTTCTTT
many,TRBV20-1,TRBJ1-1,TRBD1,CSASTGGDTEAFF,TGCAGTGCTAGCACAGGGGGGGACACTGAAGCTTTCTTT
medium-sized,TRBV20-1,TRBJ2-7,TRBD1,CSARFGQGVGEQYF,TGCAGTGCTAGGTTCGGCCAGGGGGTCGGCGAGCAGTACTTC
few,TRBV5-1,TRBJ1-6,-,CASSLEGQPGNSPLHF,TGCGCCAGCAGCTTGGAAGGACAGCCCGGTAATTCACCCCTCCACTTT